Listed below are T cell receptor beta chains from one sample, sequenced in a study of regulatory T cells in long-lasting Graves disease. TCRdb reanalysed the multiplex PCR reads using MiXCR and keeps one entry per CDR3 protein. The data contain 510,000 or so distinct CDR3 sequences, 12% of them singletons. This same sample was also part of a study on T cells in Graves' hyperthyroidism and ophthalmopathy.

This sample comprised peripheral blood mononuclear cells (PBMCs), obtained at new diagnosis, from a patient treated with antithyroid drugs. All receptors come from a woman aged 30 to 39 with Graves disease. Both conserved end residues are part of each CDR3. A D gene is named only where the DNA matches it firmly. Size tells how often a clone was seen (once, few, many) or the class of an expanded clone, and some rows leave it out.

v_call	j_call	clone_size	d_call	cdr3_aa	cdr3_nt
TRBV19	TRBJ1-5	-	-	CASSIVATSSQPQHF	TGTGCCAGTAGTATAGTAGCGACTAGCAGTCAGCCCCAGCATTTT
TRBV20-1	TRBJ2-3	many	-	CSARDQRTDTQYF	TGCAGTGCGCGGGACCAGCGCACAGATACGCAGTATTTT
TRBV15	TRBJ2-5	many	TRBD2	CATALGTSGTETQYF	TGTGCCACCGCGCTTGGGACTAGCGGGACGGAGACCCAGTACTTC
TRBV10-3	TRBJ2-5	many	-	CAISESNAGETQYF	TGTGCCATCAGTGAGTCGAATGCGGGGGAGACCCAGTACTTC
TRBV19	TRBJ1-1	many	-	CATKKVRDLQEAFF	TGTGCCACCAAGAAGGTGAGGGACCTACAAGAAGCTTTCTTT
TRBV19	TRBJ1-4	-	TRBD1	CASSIAPPGTGVATNEKLFF	TGTGCCAGTAGTATAGCCCCGCCCGGGACAGGGGTTGCTACTAATGAAAAACTGTTTTTT
TRBV5-1	TRBJ1-1	few	-	CASSLGVGVTEAFF	TGCGCCAGCAGCTTGGGGGTCGGGGTCACTGAAGCTTTCTTT
TRBV2	TRBJ2-4	many	TRBD2	CASRPPGLAQNIQYF	TGTGCCAGCAGGCCCCCCGGACTAGCGCAAAACATTCAGTACTTC
TRBV28	TRBJ2-1	many	-	CASSRGGNGDEQFF	TGTGCCAGCTCGAGGGGGGGTAACGGAGATGAGCAGTTCTTC
TRBV11-2	TRBJ2-7	many	-	CASSFGTVYEQYF	TGTGCCAGCAGCTTTGGGACGGTCTACGAGCAGTACTTC
TRBV4-1	TRBJ2-4	many	-	CASSLLQGNIQYF	TGCGCCAGCAGCCTCTTGCAGGGAAACATTCAGTACTTC
TRBV19	TRBJ1-2	few	TRBD1	CAAYRGGYTF	TGTGCCGCCTACAGGGGCGGCTACACCTTC
TRBV20-1	TRBJ2-7	many	-	CSAHGPSTREQYF	TGCAGTGCCCACGGACCATCTACGAGAGAGCAGTACTTC
TRBV12-3/TRBV12-4	TRBJ2-7	many	-	CASKGNSYEQYF	TGTGCCAGCAAGGGCAACTCCTACGAGCAGTACTTC
TRBV29-1	TRBJ2-7	many	TRBD2	CSASGRAESEQYF	TGCAGCGCTAGCGGGAGGGCGGAATCCGAGCAGTACTTC
TRBV24-1	TRBJ2-5	-	TRBD1	CATSLGQYQETQYF	TGTGCCACCAGTCTGGGACAGTACCAAGAGACCCAGTACTTC
TRBV2	TRBJ2-3	many	TRBD2	CASSPETSGRPDTQYF	TGTGCCAGCAGCCCCGAGACTAGCGGGAGACCAGATACGCAGTATTTT
TRBV28	TRBJ2-2	few	-	CAIPRENTGELFF	TGTGCCATCCCTCGGGAGAACACCGGGGAGCTGTTTTTT
TRBV20-1	TRBJ1-5	few	TRBD1	CSAESGQGAYQPQHF	TGCAGTGCCGAGAGTGGACAGGGGGCATATCAGCCCCAGCATTTT
TRBV28	TRBJ1-3	many	-	CATTTVSGNTIYF	TGTGCCACCACGACAGTCTCTGGAAACACCATATATTTT
TRBV7-9	TRBJ1-1	few	-	CASSLEGTATEAFF	TGTGCCAGCAGCTTAGAGGGGACTGCTACTGAAGCTTTCTTT
TRBV27	TRBJ2-7	many	-	CASSTGPQNEQYF	TGTGCCAGCAGCACGGGGCCACAGAACGAGCAGTACTTC
TRBV2	TRBJ1-4	many	-	CASSRQSTNEKLFF	TGTGCCAGCAGCAGACAGTCAACTAATGAAAAACTGTTTTTT
TRBV28	TRBJ2-7	many	-	CASSLTVFYEQYF	TGTGCCAGCAGCCTGACAGTCTTCTACGAGCAGTACTTC
TRBV29-1	TRBJ1-1	many	-	CSVERGARAQRNTEAFF	TGCAGCGTTGAAAGGGGGGCGCGAGCCCAGCGGAACACTGAAGCTTTCTTT
TRBV30	TRBJ2-3	many	TRBD2	CAWSVLAGGGADTQYF	TGTGCCTGGAGTGTACTAGCGGGAGGCGGCGCAGATACGCAGTATTTT
TRBV29-1	TRBJ2-1	many	-	CSVIGAHNYNEQFF	TGCAGCGTTATAGGGGCCCACAACTACAATGAGCAGTTCTTC
TRBV28	TRBJ2-7	many	TRBD1	CASSAPGQTLSYEQYF	TGTGCCAGCAGTGCCCCGGGACAGACTTTATCCTACGAGCAGTACTTC
TRBV2	TRBJ2-3	many	TRBD2	CASSEGLAGVSQYF	TGTGCCAGCAGTGAAGGACTAGCGGGAGTATCGCAGTATTTT
TRBV7-9	TRBJ2-2	many	-	CGGQRTGELFF	TGTGGTGGACAGCGCACCGGGGAGCTGTTTTTT
TRBV4-1	TRBJ2-7	few	-	CASSQADGPYEQYF	TGCGCCAGCAGCCAAGCCGACGGCCCCTACGAGCAGTACTTC
TRBV6-5	TRBJ1-5	many	-	CASSYSGERDSFF	TGTGCCAGCAGTTACTCGGGGGAACGGGACTCATTTTTT
TRBV7-6	TRBJ2-1	few	-	CASSFGLFNEQFF	TGTGCCAGCAGCTTTGGGCTATTCAATGAGCAGTTCTTC
TRBV6-2/TRBV6-3	TRBJ2-7	many	-	CASSEWARSSNYEQYF	TGTGCCAGCAGTGAATGGGCGCGGAGTTCGAACTACGAGCAGTACTTC
TRBV13	TRBJ2-1	many	TRBD2	CASSRGAGGPNNEQFF	TGTGCCAGCAGCCGAGGAGCGGGAGGACCGAACAATGAGCAGTTCTTC
TRBV27	TRBJ1-2	many	-	CANFPKKRTPAGGYTF	TGTGCAAATTTCCCCAAAAAAAGAACCCCTGCTGGTGGCTACACCTTC
TRBV15	TRBJ1-2	-	-	CATSVYSRRDGYTF	TGTGCCACCAGCGTTTATTCGCGGAGAGATGGCTACACCTTC
TRBV28	TRBJ2-7	-	-	CASSQGLDYEQYF	TGTGCCAGCAGTCAGGGGTTGGACTACGAGCAGTACTTC
TRBV28	TRBJ2-1	many	TRBD1	CASSREWWDRGHNEQFF	TGTGCCAGCAGCCGAGAATGGTGGGACAGGGGGCACAATGAGCAGTTCTTC
TRBV30	TRBJ1-4	many	-	CAWRIHGVEKLFF	TGTGCCTGGAGGATACACGGAGTTGAAAAACTGTTTTTT
TRBV7-2	TRBJ2-1	many	-	CASSLAGSSGGQFF	TGTGCCAGCAGCTTAGCCGGTAGCTCGGGTGGGCAGTTCTTC
TRBV12-3/TRBV12-4	TRBJ1-1	-	-	CASRSRQTAMNTEAFF	TGTGCCAGCAGATCCCGACAGACGGCCATGAACACTGAAGCTTTCTTT
TRBV12-3/TRBV12-4	TRBJ2-6	many	TRBD2	CASSLAGGSGANVLTF	TGTGCCAGCAGCTTAGCGGGGGGCTCTGGGGCCAACGTCCTGACTTTC
TRBV20-1	TRBJ2-7	many	-	CSARGPGTEQYF	TGCAGTGCTAGGGGCCCGGGGACGGAGCAGTACTTC
TRBV7-2	TRBJ2-5	few	TRBD2	CASSRKLAEIQETQYF	TGTGCCAGCAGCAGGAAACTAGCGGAGATACAAGAGACCCAGTACTTC
TRBV28	TRBJ1-5	few	-	CASSAYRDNQPQHF	TGTGCCAGCAGTGCCTACAGGGACAATCAGCCCCAGCATTTT
TRBV6-1	TRBJ2-2	many	TRBD2	CASLLSSGSYTGELFF	TGTGCCAGTCTGTTGTCCAGCGGGAGCTACACCGGGGAGCTGTTTTTT
TRBV28	TRBJ1-4	many	-	CASSPSGRKIEKLFF	TGTGCCAGCAGCCCCTCTGGACGGAAAATCGAAAAACTGTTTTTT
TRBV20-1	TRBJ1-5	few	-	CSATDRPGPQHF	TGCAGTGCCACCGACAGACCAGGGCCCCAGCATTTT
TRBV20-1	TRBJ1-1	-	-	CSVREPNTEAFF	TGCAGTGTTAGAGAGCCAAACACTGAAGCTTTCTTT
TRBV4-3	TRBJ2-7	-	-	CASSQDKAYEQYF	TGCGCCAGCAGCCAAGATAAGGCCTACGAGCAGTACTTC
TRBV15	TRBJ2-3	many	TRBD2	CATSGRETDTQYF	TGTGCCACGAGCGGGAGGGAGACAGATACGCAGTATTTT
TRBV12-3/TRBV12-4	TRBJ2-5	-	-	CASSARTRKVGTQYF	TGTGCCAGCAGTGCGAGGACCCGGAAGGTGGGGACCCAGTACTTC
TRBV20-1	TRBJ2-3	many	-	CSATGTSTDTQYF	TGCAGTGCAACCGGGACTAGCACAGATACGCAGTATTTT
TRBV7-2	TRBJ2-3	many	TRBD2	CASSLGTSGRVDTQYF	TGTGCCAGCAGCTTAGGGACTAGCGGGAGGGTGGATACGCAGTATTTT